This TCR beta chain comes out of a study of tumor and adjacent non-tumor tissue in lung cancer. The wider study: Each sample yielded approximately 4.2 million productive TCRbeta reads on average.

Study conclusions and caveats: Tumor tissue had significantly higher TCR diversity than normal lung.

V lost 5 bases, J lost 4 bases, and 9 bases lay in between. The CDR3 totals 13 residues. Germline V gene data show CDR1 as MNHNS and CDR2 as SASEGT. TCRbeta libraries were built with three rounds of nested PCR, modified from ARM-PCR. TCRdb ran MiXCR on the multiplex PCR reads and lists one entry per CDR3 protein. This table holds roughly 48,000 distinct CDR3 sequences, about 68% found once. This sample's RNA came from whole unsorted tissue. Distant lung tissue was collected more than 3 cm away from the tumor edge. Between August and November 2014, newly diagnosed, chemotherapy-naive lung cancer patients underwent thoracic surgery in China. This clonotype appeared many times. As yet, its antigen is unknown.

Specimen: distant non-tumor lung tissue. This clonotype originated in a woman aged 70 to 79 with non-small cell lung cancer. The chain is built from TRBV6-1 and TRBJ2-1; the D is unclear. CDR3 DNA sequence: TGTGCCAGCAGTCCACAGCATTACAATGAGCAGTTCTTC. This gives the protein CASSPQHYNEQFF.